This T cell receptor (beta chain) was retrieved from a study of regulatory T cells in long-lasting Graves disease. Study in general: Graves' disease counted as persistent after over 5 years of antithyroid drugs with positive TSH receptor antibodies.

The junction had 6 bases not matched to a gene; V was cut back by 6 bases and J by 6 bases. The CDR3 has 13 residues. Described time point: persistent/refractory GD, antithyroid drugs over 5 years with positive TRAb. PBMCs provided the RNA from which the TCR library was made. A blood draw put around 9 milliliters of peripheral blood into EDTA tubes. This clonotype was counted many times. TCR beta libraries were built with iRepertoire HTBI primers and Arm-PCR of CDR3 regions. Using its own MiXCR run on the multiplex PCR reads, TCRdb lists one record per CDR3 protein. The sample lists some 330,000 distinct CDR3 sequences, approximately 23% occurring once.

The sequence derives from a woman in her thirties or forties with Graves disease. The chain couples TRBV12-3 or TRBV12-4 to TRBJ1-1, with TRBD1 identical over 8 bases. Source: peripheral blood mononuclear cells (PBMCs), taken when the disease was refractory, from a patient treated with antithyroid drugs. CDR3 bases: TGTGCCAGCAGCCCGCGGACAGGGCCTGAAGCTTTCTTT. Protein sequence: CASSPRTGPEAFF.